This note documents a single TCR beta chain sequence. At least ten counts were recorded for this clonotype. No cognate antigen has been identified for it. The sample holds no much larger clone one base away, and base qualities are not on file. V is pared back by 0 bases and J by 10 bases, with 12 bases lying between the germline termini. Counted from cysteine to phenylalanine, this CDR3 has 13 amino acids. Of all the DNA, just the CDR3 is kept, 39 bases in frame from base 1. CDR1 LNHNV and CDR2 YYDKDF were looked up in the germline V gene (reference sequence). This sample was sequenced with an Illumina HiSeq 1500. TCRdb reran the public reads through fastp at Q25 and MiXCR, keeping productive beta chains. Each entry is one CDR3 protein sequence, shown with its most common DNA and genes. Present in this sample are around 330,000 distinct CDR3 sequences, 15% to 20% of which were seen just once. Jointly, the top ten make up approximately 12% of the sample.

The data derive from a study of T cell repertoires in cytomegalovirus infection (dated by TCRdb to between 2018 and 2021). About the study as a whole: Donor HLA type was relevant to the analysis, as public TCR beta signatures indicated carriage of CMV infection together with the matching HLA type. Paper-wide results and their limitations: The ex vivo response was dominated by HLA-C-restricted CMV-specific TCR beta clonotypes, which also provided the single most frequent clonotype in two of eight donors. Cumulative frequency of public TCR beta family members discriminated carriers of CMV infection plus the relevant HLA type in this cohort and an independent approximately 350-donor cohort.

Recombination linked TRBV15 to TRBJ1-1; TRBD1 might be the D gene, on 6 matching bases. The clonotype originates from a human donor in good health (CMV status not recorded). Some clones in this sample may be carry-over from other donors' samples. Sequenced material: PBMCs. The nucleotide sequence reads TGTGCCACCAGCAGAGATTTGGGACATGGAGCTTTCTTT. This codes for CATSRDLGHGAFF.